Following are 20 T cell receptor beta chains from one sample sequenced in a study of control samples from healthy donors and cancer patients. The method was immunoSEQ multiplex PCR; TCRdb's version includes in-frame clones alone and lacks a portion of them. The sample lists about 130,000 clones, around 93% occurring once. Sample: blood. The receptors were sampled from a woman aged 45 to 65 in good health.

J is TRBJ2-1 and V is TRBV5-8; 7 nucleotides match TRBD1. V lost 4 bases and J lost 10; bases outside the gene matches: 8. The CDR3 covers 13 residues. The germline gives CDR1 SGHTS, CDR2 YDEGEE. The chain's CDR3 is CASSRATGSEQFF. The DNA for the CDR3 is TGTGCCAGCAGCCGCGCGACAGGGAGCGAGCAGTTCTTC.

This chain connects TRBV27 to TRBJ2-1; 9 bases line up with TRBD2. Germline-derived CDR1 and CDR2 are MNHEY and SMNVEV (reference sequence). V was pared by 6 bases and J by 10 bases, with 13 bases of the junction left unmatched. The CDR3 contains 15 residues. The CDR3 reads CASRGQRIAGAEQFF. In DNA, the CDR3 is TGTGCCAGCAGGGGACAACGGATAGCGGGGGCCGAGCAGTTCTTC.

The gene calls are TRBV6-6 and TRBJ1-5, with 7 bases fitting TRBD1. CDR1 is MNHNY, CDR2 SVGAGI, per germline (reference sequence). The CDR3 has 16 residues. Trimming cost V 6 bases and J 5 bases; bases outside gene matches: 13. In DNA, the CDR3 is TGTGCCAGCAGCGGGAACAGGGGAGCATACGATCAGCCCCAGCATTTT. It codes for CASSGNRGAYDQPQHF.

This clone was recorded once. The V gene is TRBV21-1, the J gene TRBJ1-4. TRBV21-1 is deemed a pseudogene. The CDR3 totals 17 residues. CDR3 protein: CASSKAIRTLANEKLFF. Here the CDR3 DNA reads TGTGCCAGCAGCAAAGCAATTCGGACTTTAGCTAATGAAAAACTGTTTTTT.

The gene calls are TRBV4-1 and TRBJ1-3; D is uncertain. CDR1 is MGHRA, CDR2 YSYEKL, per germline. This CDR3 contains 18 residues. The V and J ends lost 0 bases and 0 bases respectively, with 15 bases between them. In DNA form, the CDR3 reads TGCGCCAGCAGCCAAGATCCAGGCCGGCACCACTCTGGAAACACCATATATTTT. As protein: CASSQDPGRHHSGNTIYF.

The CDR3 DNA reads as TGTGCCACCAGGACAGACACCTACGAGCAGTACTTC. It is translated as CATRTDTYEQYF. V and J are TRBV10-3 and TRBJ2-7, with D perhaps matching TRBD1 (6 bases). Trimming pared 10 bases from V and 2 bases from J, leaving 12 bases between. The CDR3 has 12 residues. Looked up from germline, CDR1 is ENHRY and CDR2 is SYGVKD.

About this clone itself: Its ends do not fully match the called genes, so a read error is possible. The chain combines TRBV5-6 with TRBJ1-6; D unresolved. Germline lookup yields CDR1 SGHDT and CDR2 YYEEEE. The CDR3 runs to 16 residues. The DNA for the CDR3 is TGTGCCAGCAGGTTGGGAAAGAGCTCCTATAATTCACCCCTCCACTTT. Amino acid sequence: CASRLGKSSYNSPLHF.

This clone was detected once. The CDR3 DNA sequence: TGTGCCAGTAGTCCAAGACAGGGGGCCGTCCCCTATGGCTACACCTTC. It translates to CASSPRQGAVPYGYTF. The V and J genes are TRBV19 and TRBJ1-2; TRBD1 matches at 10 bases. V was clipped by 5 bases and J by 4 bases; unmatched bases: 10. The length of the CDR3 is 16 residues. Per the germline V gene, CDR1 is LNHDA and CDR2 is SQIVND (reference sequence).

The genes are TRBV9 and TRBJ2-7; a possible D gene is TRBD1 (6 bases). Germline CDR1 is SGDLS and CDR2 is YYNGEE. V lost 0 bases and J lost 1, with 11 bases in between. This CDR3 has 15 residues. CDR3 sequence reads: CASSVEPDRSYEQYF. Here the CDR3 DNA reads TGTGCCAGCAGCGTAGAGCCGGACAGATCCTACGAGCAGTACTTC. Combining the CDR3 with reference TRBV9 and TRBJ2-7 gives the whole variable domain DSGVTQTPKHLITATGQRVTLRCSPRSGDLSVYWYQQSLDQGLQFLIQYYNGEERAKGNILERFSAQQFPDLHSELNLSSLELGDSALYFCASSVEPDRSYEQYFGPGTRLTVT.

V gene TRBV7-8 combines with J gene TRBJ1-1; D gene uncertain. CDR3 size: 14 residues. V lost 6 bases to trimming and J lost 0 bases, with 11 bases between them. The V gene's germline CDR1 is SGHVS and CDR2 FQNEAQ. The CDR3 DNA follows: TGTGCCAGCAGTCCTACTGAAATGAACACTGAAGCTTTCTTT. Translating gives CASSPTEMNTEAFF.

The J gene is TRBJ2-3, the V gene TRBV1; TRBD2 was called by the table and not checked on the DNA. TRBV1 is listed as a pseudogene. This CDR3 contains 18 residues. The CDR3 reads CTSSQDSHERGGPDTQYF. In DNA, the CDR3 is TGCACCAGCAGCCAAGACTCCCATGAGCGGGGGGGCCCAGATACGCAGTATTTT.

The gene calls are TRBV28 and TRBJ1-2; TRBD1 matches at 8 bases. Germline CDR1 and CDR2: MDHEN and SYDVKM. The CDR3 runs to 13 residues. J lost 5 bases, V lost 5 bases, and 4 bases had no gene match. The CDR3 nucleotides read TGTGCCAGCAGTCGGGACAGGCAGTATGGCTACACCTTC. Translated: CASSRDRQYGYTF.

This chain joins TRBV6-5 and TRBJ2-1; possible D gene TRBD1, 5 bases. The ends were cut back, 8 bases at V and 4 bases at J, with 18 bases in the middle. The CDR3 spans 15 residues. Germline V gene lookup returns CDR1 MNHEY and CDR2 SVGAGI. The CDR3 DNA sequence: TGTGCCAGCCGTATCGGACAAACCTTTTACAATGAGCAGTTCTTC. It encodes CASRIGQTFYNEQFF.

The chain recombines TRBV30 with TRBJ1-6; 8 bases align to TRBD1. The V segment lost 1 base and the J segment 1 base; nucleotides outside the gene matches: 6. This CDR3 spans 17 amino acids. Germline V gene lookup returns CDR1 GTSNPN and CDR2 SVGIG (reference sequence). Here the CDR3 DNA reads TGTGCCTGGAGTGCGGGGCAGGGGGCATCCTATAATTCACCCCTCCACTTT. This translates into CAWSAGQGASYNSPLHF.

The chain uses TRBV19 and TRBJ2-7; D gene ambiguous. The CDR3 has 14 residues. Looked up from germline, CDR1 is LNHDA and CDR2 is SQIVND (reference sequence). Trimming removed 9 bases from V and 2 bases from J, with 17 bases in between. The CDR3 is CARFPAATPYEQYF. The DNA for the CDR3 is TGTGCCAGATTCCCTGCCGCTACCCCCTACGAGCAGTACTTC.

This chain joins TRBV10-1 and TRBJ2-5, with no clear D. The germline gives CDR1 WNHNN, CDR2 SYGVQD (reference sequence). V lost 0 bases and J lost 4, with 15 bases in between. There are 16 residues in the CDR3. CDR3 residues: CASSESTGPKGETQYF. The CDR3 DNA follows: TGCGCCAGCAGTGAGTCGACTGGCCCTAAAGGAGAGACCCAGTACTTC.

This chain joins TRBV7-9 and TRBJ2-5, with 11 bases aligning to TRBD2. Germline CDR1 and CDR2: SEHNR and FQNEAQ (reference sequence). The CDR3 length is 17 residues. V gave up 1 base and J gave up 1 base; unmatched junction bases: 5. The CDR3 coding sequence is TGTGCCAGCAGCTTAGGTTTAACTAGCGGGAGCCAAGAGACCCAGTACTTC. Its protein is CASSLGLTSGSQETQYF. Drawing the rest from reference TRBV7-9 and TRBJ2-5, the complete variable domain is DTGVSQNPRHKITKRGQNVTFRCDPISEHNRLYWYRQTLGQGPEFLTYFQNEAQLEKSRLLSDRFSAERPKGSFSTLEIQRTEQGDSAMYLCASSLGLTSGSQETQYFGPGTRLLVL.

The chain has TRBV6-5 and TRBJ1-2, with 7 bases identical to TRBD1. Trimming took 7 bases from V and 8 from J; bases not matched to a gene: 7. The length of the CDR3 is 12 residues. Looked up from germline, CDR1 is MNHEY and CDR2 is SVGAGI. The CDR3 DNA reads TGTGCCAGCACCGAAACAGGGGAAGGCTACACCTTC. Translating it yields CASTETGEGYTF.

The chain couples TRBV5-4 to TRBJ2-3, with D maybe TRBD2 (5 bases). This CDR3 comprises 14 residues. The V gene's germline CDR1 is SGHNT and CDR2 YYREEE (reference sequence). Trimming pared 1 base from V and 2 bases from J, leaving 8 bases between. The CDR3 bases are TGTGCCAGCAGCTTGTACGGGATCACAGATACGCAGTATTTT. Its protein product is CASSLYGITDTQYF.

The CDR3 loop is CASSELPPRNSPLHF. The DNA for the CDR3 is TGTGCCAGCAGTGAATTACCCCCCCGGAATTCACCCCTCCACTTT. The V call is TRBV6-1, the J call TRBJ1-6; no clear D gene. Trimming removed 2 bases at V and 7 bases at J, with 12 bases between. The germline CDR1 and CDR2 sequences are MNHNS and SASEGT. The CDR3 sequence is 15 residues long.